These 20 T cell receptor beta chains were all obtained from the same sample, sequenced in a study of neurological immune-mediated disorders. TCRdb recomputed calls from the 5' RACE reads with MiXCR, one row per CDR3 protein. The sample has around 79,000 distinct CDR3 sequences, less than 15% seen once; the top ten hold 6.5% to 8%. The specimen sequenced was PBMCs. These receptors were collected from a woman between 45 and 60 years old in good health.

The sample holds many counts of this clonotype. V gene TRBV20-1 combines with J gene TRBJ2-7; 15 bases map to TRBD2. The CDR3 sequence is 17 residues long. The germline CDR1 and CDR2 sequences are DFQATT and SNEGSKA (reference sequence). V trimming: 6 bases; J trimming: 6 bases; junction bases outside the gene matches: 15. CDR3 amino acids: CSALTGTSGRTLGEQYF. For the CDR3, the DNA is TGCAGTGCCCTAACCGGGACTAGCGGGAGGACTTTAGGCGAGCAGTACTTC.

This chain connects TRBV6-4 to TRBJ2-3; 9 nucleotides match TRBD2. The germline CDR1 and CDR2 sequences are MRHNA and SNTAGT. This CDR3 has 16 amino acids. V trimming: 0 bases; J trimming: 3 bases; junction bases outside the gene matches: 4. This chain's CDR3 is CASSDSASGATDTQYF. The CDR3, as DNA: TGTGCCAGCAGTGACTCTGCTAGCGGGGCTACAGATACGCAGTATTTT.

This clonotype showed up many times. The chain carries TRBV5-6 and TRBJ1-2; 10 bases line up with TRBD1. J was trimmed by 6 bases and V by 9 bases; bases with no gene match: 8. This CDR3 has 13 amino acids. Germline lookup yields CDR1 SGHDT and CDR2 YYEEEE. The CDR3 here is CATRDRGGNGYTF. As DNA, the CDR3 is TGTGCCACCCGGGACAGGGGCGGGAATGGCTACACCTTC.

This clonotype occurred many times. The chain couples TRBV5-1 to TRBJ2-5, with 10 bases aligning to TRBD1. J gave up 1 base and V 4 bases, and 10 bases lay outside the gene matches. Germline-derived CDR1 and CDR2 are SGHRS and YFSETQ. CDR3 length equals 17 residues. The DNA for the CDR3 is TGCGCCAGCAGCATGGGACAGGGGAGACCCTTCCAAGAGACCCAGTACTTC. Protein product: CASSMGQGRPFQETQYF.

This clonotype was seen repeatedly, ten times or more. V and J are TRBV7-8 and TRBJ2-7; D might be TRBD1 (6 bases). The CDR3 is 13 amino acids. Germline lookup yields CDR1 SGHVS and CDR2 FQNEAQ. With 5 bases removed from V and 4 bases from J, the gap between germline ends came to 12 bases. The chain's CDR3 is CASSPLRGYEQYF. For the CDR3, the DNA is TGTGCCAGCAGCCCACTCAGGGGTTACGAGCAGTACTTC.

This clonotype was observed many times. The chain employs TRBV12-3 or TRBV12-4 and TRBJ1-1, with a tentative D call TRBD1 (5 bases). The CDR3 runs to 14 residues. V was clipped by 5 bases and J by 1 base, with 11 bases between them. Written as DNA, the CDR3 is TGTGCCAGCAGTCAACGACAGCAGAACACTGAAGCTTTCTTT. Protein: CASSQRQQNTEAFF.

This clonotype has at least ten counts. The chain links TRBV3-1 to TRBJ1-5, with TRBD1 identical over 8 bases. With V trimmed by 4 bases and J by 11 bases, 7 bases remained unmatched. This CDR3 is built from 13 residues. Germline V gives CDR1 LGHDT, CDR2 YNNKEL (reference sequence). The CDR3 protein is CASSPGQGLAQHF. The DNA of the CDR3 is TGTGCCAGCAGCCCCGGACAGGGTTTGGCCCAGCATTTT.

At least ten counts were recorded for this clonotype. The chain carries TRBV5-1 and TRBJ1-2; 7 bases are a match to TRBD1. The CDR3 is made up of 10 amino acids. Germline V gives CDR1 SGHRS, CDR2 YFSETQ. V shed 9 bases and J 10 bases; nucleotides not matched to a gene: 6. CDR3 loop: CATPTGIYTF. CDR3 sequence (DNA): TGCGCCACCCCGACAGGGATCTACACCTTC.

The sample holds many counts of this clonotype. The V gene is TRBV20-1, the J gene TRBJ2-5; D possibly corresponds to TRBD2 (6 bases). This CDR3 region has 11 residues. From germline, CDR1 is DFQATT and CDR2 SNEGSKA (reference sequence). V lost 1 base and J lost 7, with 7 bases in between. The CDR3 here is CSARAGVTQYF. CDR3 sequence (DNA): TGCAGTGCTAGAGCGGGAGTGACCCAGTACTTC.

Ten or more counts support this clonotype. CDR3: CSARVTSGRAGGDTQYF. CDR3 DNA: TGCAGTGCTAGAGTTACTAGCGGGAGGGCCGGGGGAGATACGCAGTATTTT. The chain carries TRBV20-1 and TRBJ2-3; 13 bases are a match to TRBD2. V shed 1 base and J 5 bases; nucleotides not matched to a gene: 9. CDR1 is DFQATT, CDR2 SNEGSKA, per germline (reference sequence). This CDR3 has 17 residues.

In its sample, this clonotype was seen many times. The V and J genes are TRBV2 and TRBJ2-2; no reliable D call. The CDR3 is made up of 15 amino acids. V gave up 6 bases and J gave up 6 bases, with 17 bases separating them. Germline CDR1 SNHLY, CDR2 FYNNEI. In DNA form, the CDR3 reads TGTGCCAGCAGGTCCGACTGGTTCTCCGCCGGGGAGCTGTTTTTT. Translation: CASRSDWFSAGELFF. The whole variable domain, filled in from reference TRBV2 and TRBJ2-2, reads EPEVTQTPSHQVTQMGQEVILRCVPISNHLYFYWYRQILGQKVEFLVSFYNNEISEKSEIFDDQFSVERPDGSNFTLKIRSTKLEDSAMYFCASRSDWFSAGELFFGEGSRLTVL.

In its sample, this clonotype was seen many times. This chain uses TRBV6-5 with TRBJ2-3, with 7 bases lining up with TRBD1. CDR1 is MNHEY, CDR2 SVGAGI, per germline. The CDR3 consists of 13 residues. The junction had 4 bases not matched to a gene; V was cut back by 8 bases and J by 2 bases. The CDR3 is CASYGTATDTQYF. The CDR3 DNA follows: TGTGCCAGCTATGGGACAGCCACAGATACGCAGTATTTT.

This clonotype was recorded many times. The chain links TRBV6-6 to TRBJ2-3; 8 bases fit TRBD2. This CDR3 has 14 amino acids. Germline trimming cut 10 bases from V and 4 bases from J; bases unmatched to any gene: 10. The germline CDR1 and CDR2 sequences are MNHNY and SVGAGI (reference sequence). CDR3 nucleotides: TGTGCCATAACGACGGGAGGGCGAGCAGATACGCAGTATTTT. It translates to CAITTGGRADTQYF.

In its sample, this clonotype was seen many times. The V and J genes are TRBV6-2 or TRBV6-3 and TRBJ2-3; 8 bases fit TRBD1. The CDR3 sequence is 19 residues long. J lost 4 bases, V lost 4 bases, and 19 bases had no gene match. CDR1 MNHEY and CDR2 SVGEGT come from the germline V gene. CDR3 residues: CASSSDRGRDRYKADTQYF. The DNA of the CDR3 is TGTGCCAGCAGTTCCGACCGTGGCCGGGACAGGTATAAGGCAGATACGCAGTATTTT.

This clonotype was seen many times. This CDR3 reads CAISESGGNTEAFF. CDR3 bases: TGTGCCATCAGTGAGTCGGGCGGGAACACTGAAGCTTTCTTT. The V gene is TRBV10-3, the J gene TRBJ1-1, with D uncertain. Trimming left V 0 bases short and J 1 base short, with 6 bases between. The germline gives CDR1 ENHRY, CDR2 SYGVKD. The CDR3 runs 14 residues.

This clonotype was picked up many times. This chain uses TRBV18 with TRBJ2-3, with TRBD2 matching 7 bases. Trimming cost V 5 bases and J 0 bases; bases outside gene matches: 2. This CDR3 spans 14 amino acids. The germline V gene has CDR1 KGHSH and CDR2 LQKENI. This chain's CDR3 is CASSSLASTDTQYF. The CDR3 DNA reads as TGTGCCAGCTCATCACTAGCGAGCACAGATACGCAGTATTTT.

The rearrangement joins TRBV27 to TRBJ1-1; D is unclear. The CDR3 is made up of 14 amino acids. Germline V gene sequence: CDR1 MNHEY, CDR2 SMNVEV (reference sequence). Trimming took off 8 bases at V and 6 bases at J, with 19 bases between the two ends. CDR3 amino acids: CASAPITQSAEAFF. The CDR3 coding sequence is TGTGCCAGCGCTCCCATAACGCAAAGCGCTGAAGCTTTCTTT.

The table lists this clonotype with many counts. The V gene is TRBV7-2, the J gene TRBJ2-1; either TRBD1 or TRBD2 may supply D (5 bases each). The germline V gene has CDR1 SGHTA and CDR2 FQGNSA. The CDR3 covers 15 residues. V was pared by 2 bases and J by 10 bases, with 18 bases between. The CDR3 spells CASSLRYGDGKEQFF. The CDR3 DNA follows: TGTGCCAGCAGCTTAAGGTATGGGGACGGTAAGGAGCAGTTCTTC.

This clonotype was observed many times. The genes are TRBV5-1 and TRBJ1-1; 7 nucleotides match TRBD1. Germline V lookup: CDR1 SGHRS, CDR2 YFSETQ. The CDR3 covers 14 residues. Trimming at V came to 4 bases and at J to 2 bases, leaving 5 bases not matched to a gene. In nucleotides, the CDR3 is TGCGCCAGCAGCGCCGGGACAGAAAACACTGAAGCTTTCTTT. Encoded protein: CASSAGTENTEAFF.

This clonotype was seen many times. The chain uses TRBV29-1 and TRBJ2-4; D uncertain. This CDR3 comprises 15 residues. From germline, CDR1 is SQVTM and CDR2 ANQGSEA. Trimming left V 6 bases short and J 3 bases short, with 18 bases between. The CDR3 nucleotides are TGCAGCGTCGAAATGGGATGGAGAGGCAAAAACATTCAGTACTTC. It specifies CSVEMGWRGKNIQYF.